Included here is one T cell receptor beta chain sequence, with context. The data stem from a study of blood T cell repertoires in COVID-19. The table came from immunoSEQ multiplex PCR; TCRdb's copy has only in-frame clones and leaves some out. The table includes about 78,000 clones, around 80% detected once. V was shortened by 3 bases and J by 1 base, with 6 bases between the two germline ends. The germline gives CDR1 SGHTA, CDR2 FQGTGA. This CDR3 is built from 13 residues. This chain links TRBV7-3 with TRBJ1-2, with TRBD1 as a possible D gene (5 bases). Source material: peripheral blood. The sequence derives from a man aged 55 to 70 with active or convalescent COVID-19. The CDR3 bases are TGTGCCAGCAGCTTCGGACATAACTATGGCTACACCTTC. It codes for CASSFGHNYGYTF.